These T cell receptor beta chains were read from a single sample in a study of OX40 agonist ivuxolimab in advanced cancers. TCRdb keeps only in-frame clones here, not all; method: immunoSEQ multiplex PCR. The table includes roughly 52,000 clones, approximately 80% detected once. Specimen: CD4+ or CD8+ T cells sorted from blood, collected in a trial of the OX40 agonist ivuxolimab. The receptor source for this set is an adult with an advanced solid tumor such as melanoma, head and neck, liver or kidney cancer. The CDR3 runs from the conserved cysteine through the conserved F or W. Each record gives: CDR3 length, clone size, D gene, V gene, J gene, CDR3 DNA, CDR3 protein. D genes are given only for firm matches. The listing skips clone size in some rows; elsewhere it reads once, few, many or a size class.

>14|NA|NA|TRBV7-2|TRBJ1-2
TGTGCCAGCAGCCCACAGGATACTAACTATGGCTACACCTTC
CASSPQDTNYGYTF
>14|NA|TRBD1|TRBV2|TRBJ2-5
TGTGCCAGCAGTGGACAGGGATTTGGAGAGACCCAGTACTTC
CASSGQGFGETQYF
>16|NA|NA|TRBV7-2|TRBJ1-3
TGTGCCAGCAGCTTGTACCACGGGGAATCTGGAAACACCATATATTTT
CASSLYHGESGNTIYF
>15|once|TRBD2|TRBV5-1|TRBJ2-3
TGCGCCAGCAGCTTGCCAGCGGGACGCACAGATACGCAGTATTTT
CASSLPAGRTDTQYF
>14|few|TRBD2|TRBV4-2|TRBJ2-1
TGTGCCAGCAGCCGGACTAGCGGGTACAATGAGCAGTTCTTC
CASSRTSGYNEQFF
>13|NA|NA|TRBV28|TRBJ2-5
TGTGCCAGCAGTTTCGGACAGTTAGAGACCCAGTACTTC
CASSFGQLETQYF
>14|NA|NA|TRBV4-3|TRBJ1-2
TGCGCCAGCAGCCCATTCTCTTCTAACTATGGCTACACCTTC
CASSPFSSNYGYTF
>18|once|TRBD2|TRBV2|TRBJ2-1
TGTGCCAGCAACCTCGAAAGAGGACTAGCGGGATCCTACAATGAGCAGTTCTTC
CASNLERGLAGSYNEQFF
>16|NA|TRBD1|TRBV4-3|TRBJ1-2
TGCGCCAGCAGCCCTCGACAGGGCGAGATTGGGTATGGCTACACCTTC
CASSPRQGEIGYGYTF
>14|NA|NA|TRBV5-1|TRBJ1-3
TGCGCCAGCAGCTTGGGCAGCTCTGGAAACACCATATATTTT
CASSLGSSGNTIYF
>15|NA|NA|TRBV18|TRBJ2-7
TGTGCCAGCTCACCAAGTTTAGGGGGGGGCCACGAGCAGTACTTC
CASSPSLGGGHEQYF
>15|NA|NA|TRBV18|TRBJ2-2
TGTGCCAGCTCGCCCCGGCCAGGGAACACCGGGGAGCTGTTTTTT
CASSPRPGNTGELFF
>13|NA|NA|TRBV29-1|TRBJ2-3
TGCAGTACCCGGGCCGGGGGATCAGATACGCAGTATTTT
CSTRAGGSDTQYF
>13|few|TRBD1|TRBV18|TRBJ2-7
TGTGCCAGCTCACCGGGACAGGGTATACAGCAGTACTTC
CASSPGQGIQQYF
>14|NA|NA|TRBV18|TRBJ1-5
TGTGCCACCCACGGGGGCAAAGGAAATCAGCCCCAGCATTTT
CATHGGKGNQPQHF
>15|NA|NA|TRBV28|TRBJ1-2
TGTGCCAGCAGTTTAGGGAACAGGAGGTTCTATGGCTACACCTTC
CASSLGNRRFYGYTF
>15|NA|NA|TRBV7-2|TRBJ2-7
TGTGCCAGCAGCGCCGCCAGGGGGGTCGGCTACGAGCAGTACTTC
CASSAARGVGYEQYF
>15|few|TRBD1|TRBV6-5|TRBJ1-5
TGTGCCAGCAGTTACTCGTACAAGGGACAGGGGCCCCAGCATTTT
CASSYSYKGQGPQHF
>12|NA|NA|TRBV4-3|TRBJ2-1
TGCGCCAGCAGCCACTCGGGGCGAGAGCAGTTCTTC
CASSHSGREQFF
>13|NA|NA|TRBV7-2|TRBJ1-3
TGTGCAAGCTCCAGGGGCCCTGGAAACACCATATATTTT
CASSRGPGNTIYF
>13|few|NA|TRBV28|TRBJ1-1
TGTGCCAGCCGGGGAGCGGGGGACACTGAAGCTTTCTTT
CASRGAGDTEAFF
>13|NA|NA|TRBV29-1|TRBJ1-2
TGCAGCGTTAGAACCCCCGCCAGATATGGCTACACCTTC
CSVRTPARYGYTF
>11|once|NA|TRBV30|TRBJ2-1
TGTGCCTGGGCTGGGGGCAATGAGCAGTTCTTC
CAWAGGNEQFF
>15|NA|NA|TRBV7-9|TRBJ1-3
TGTGCCAGCAGCCCCCCCGGTAATGCTGGAAACACCATATATTTT
CASSPPGNAGNTIYF
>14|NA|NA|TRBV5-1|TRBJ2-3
TGCGCCAGCAGCTTGCGGAGGTACACAGATACGCAGTATTTT
CASSLRRYTDTQYF
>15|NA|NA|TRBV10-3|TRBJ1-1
TGTGCCATCAGTGAGTCAGGAGCTATGAACACTGAAGCTTTCTTT
CAISESGAMNTEAFF
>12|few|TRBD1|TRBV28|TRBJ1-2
TGTGCCAGCAGCGACAGGGGGTATGGCTACACCTTC
CASSDRGYGYTF
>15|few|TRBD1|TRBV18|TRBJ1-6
TGTGCCAGCTCACCTGGGACAGGCGGTAATTCACCCCTCCACTTT
CASSPGTGGNSPLHF
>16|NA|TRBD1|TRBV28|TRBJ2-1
TGTGCCAGCAGTTTATTCGGCCAGGGGGCCGACAATGAGCAGTTCTTC
CASSLFGQGADNEQFF
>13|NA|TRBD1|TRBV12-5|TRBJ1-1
TGTGCTAGCTCCCGGGACAGGGTCACTGAAGCTTTCTTT
CASSRDRVTEAFF
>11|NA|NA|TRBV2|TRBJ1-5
TGTGCCAGCCGACAGGTGGGGCCCCAGCATTTT
CASRQVGPQHF
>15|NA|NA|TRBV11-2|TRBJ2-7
TGTGCCAGCACCCGGGCCGCAGGGCTTTACGACGAGCAGTACTTC
CASTRAAGLYDEQYF
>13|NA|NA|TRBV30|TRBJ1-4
TGTGCCTGGAGTGGACAGTCGAATGAAAAACTGTTTTTT
CAWSGQSNEKLFF
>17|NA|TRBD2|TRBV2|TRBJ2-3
TGTGCCATCCCGGGAGGGGCTGGAAACCCCATCACAGATACGCAGTATTTT
CAIPGGAGNPITDTQYF
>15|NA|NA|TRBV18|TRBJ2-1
TGTGCCAGCTCAGTTATGACGGGAGAGCTGAGTGAGCAGTTCTTC
CASSVMTGELSEQFF
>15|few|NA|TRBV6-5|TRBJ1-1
TGTGCCAGCAGTTATAAGGCAACCTCGGACACTGAAGCTTTCTTT
CASSYKATSDTEAFF
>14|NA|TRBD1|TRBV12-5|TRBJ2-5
TGTGCTAGTGGTTTCGGGACAGGGGAGGAGACCCAGTACTTC
CASGFGTGEETQYF
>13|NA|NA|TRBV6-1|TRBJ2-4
TGTGCCAGCAGTGGCAGGTTAACGTACATTCAGTACTTC
CASSGRLTYIQYF
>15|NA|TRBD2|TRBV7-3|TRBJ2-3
TGTGCCAGCAGCTCCACCGGACTAGCGGAAGATACGCAGTATTTT
CASSSTGLAEDTQYF
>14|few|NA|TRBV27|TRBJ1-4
TGTGCCAGCAGTTTAGTGGCAGCCTCGGTAAAACTGTTTTTT
CASSLVAASVKLFF
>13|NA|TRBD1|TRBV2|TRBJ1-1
TGTGCCAGCAGGACAGGGTTGAACACTGAAGCTTTCTTT
CASRTGLNTEAFF
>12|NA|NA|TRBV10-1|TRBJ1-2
TGCGCCAGTTCAACCGGGACGGAAGGCTACACCTTC
CASSTGTEGYTF
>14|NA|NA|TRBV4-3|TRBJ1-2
TGCGCCAGCAGCCATCCCGGGACCCAGCGGAGCTACACCTTC
CASSHPGTQRSYTF
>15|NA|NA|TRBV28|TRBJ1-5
TGTGCCAGCAGCCCGCCGGGATCGCGCAATCAGCCCCAGCATTTT
CASSPPGSRNQPQHF
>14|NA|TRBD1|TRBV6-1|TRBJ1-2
TGTGCCAGCCGACAAGAACAGGGGAACTATGGCTACACCTTC
CASRQEQGNYGYTF
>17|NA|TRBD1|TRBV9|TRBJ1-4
TGTGCCAGCAGCTCCCGGACAGGGATCATGAGAGATGAAAAACTGTTTTTT
CASSSRTGIMRDEKLFF
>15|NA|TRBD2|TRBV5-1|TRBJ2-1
TGCGCCAGCAGCTTGCAGGGCGGGGGGGTCAATGAGCAGTTCTTC
CASSLQGGGVNEQFF
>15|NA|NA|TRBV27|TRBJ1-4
TGTGCCAGCAGTTTATGGGCGGCGCCTTATGAAAAACTGTTTTTT
CASSLWAAPYEKLFF
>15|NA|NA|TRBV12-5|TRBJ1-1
TGTGCTAGTGGTTTGGTACTGGGGGGGGCCACTGAAGCTTTCTTT
CASGLVLGGATEAFF
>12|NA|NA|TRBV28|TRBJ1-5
TGTGCCAGCAGGGGCTCCGATCAGCCCCAGCATTTT
CASRGSDQPQHF
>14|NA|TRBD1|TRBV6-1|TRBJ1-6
TGTGCCAGCAGGGCAGGGGGATCGGATTCACCCCTCCACTTT
CASRAGGSDSPLHF
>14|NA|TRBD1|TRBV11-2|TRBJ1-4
TGTGCCAGCAGCCCGGGACAGCCTAATGAAAAACTGTTTTTT
CASSPGQPNEKLFF
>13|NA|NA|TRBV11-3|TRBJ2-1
TGTGCCAGCAGCTTAAGTGCCAACAATGAGCAGTTCTTC
CASSLSANNEQFF
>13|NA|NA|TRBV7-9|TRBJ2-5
TGTGCCAGCAGCTTAGGCCTAGCTGAGACCCAGTACTTC
CASSLGLAETQYF
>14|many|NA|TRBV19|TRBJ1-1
TGTGCCAGTAAAGACTGGTTCATGAACACTGAAGCTTTCTTT
CASKDWFMNTEAFF
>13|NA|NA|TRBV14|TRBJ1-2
TGTGCCAGCAGCCAGGTTCTCTCGTATGGCTACACCTTC
CASSQVLSYGYTF
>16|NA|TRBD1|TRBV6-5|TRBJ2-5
TGTGCCAGCAGTTACAGAGTCAGGGGGCTCCAAGAGACCCAGTACTTC
CASSYRVRGLQETQYF
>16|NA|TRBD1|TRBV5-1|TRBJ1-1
TGCGCCAGCAGCTCCTCCGGGACAGTCATGAACACTGAAGCTTTCTTT
CASSSSGTVMNTEAFF
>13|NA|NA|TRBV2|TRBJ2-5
TGTGCCAGCAGTCAAAGAAGACAAGAGACCCAGTACTTC
CASSQRRQETQYF
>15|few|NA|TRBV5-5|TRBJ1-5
TGTGCCAGCAGCGGGGGGTCAGGGCTCAATCAGCCCCAGCATTTT
CASSGGSGLNQPQHF